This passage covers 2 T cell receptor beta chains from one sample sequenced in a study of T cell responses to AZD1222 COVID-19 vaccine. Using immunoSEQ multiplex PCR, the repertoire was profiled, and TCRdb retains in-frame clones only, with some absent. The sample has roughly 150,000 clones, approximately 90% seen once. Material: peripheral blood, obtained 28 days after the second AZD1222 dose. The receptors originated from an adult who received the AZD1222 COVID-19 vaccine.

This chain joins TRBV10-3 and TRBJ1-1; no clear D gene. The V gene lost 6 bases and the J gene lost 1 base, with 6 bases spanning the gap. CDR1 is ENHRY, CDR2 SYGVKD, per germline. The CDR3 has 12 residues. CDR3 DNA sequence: TGTGCCATCAGCCTGAAGAACACTGAAGCTTTCTTT. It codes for CAISLKNTEAFF.

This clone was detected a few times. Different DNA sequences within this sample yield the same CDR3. The CDR3 bases are TGTGCCAGTAGTCCGACAGCTAACTATGGCTACACCTTC. This codes for CASSPTANYGYTF. V and J are TRBV19 and TRBJ1-2, with D perhaps matching TRBD1 (5 bases). Between the trimmed V and J ends, which lost 5 bases and 0 bases, there was a span of 7 bases. This CDR3 contains 13 residues. From germline, CDR1 is LNHDA and CDR2 SQIVND (reference sequence).